Below are 9 T cell receptor beta chains sequenced from a single sample in a study of T cell responses to AZD1222 COVID-19 vaccine. The protocol was immunoSEQ multiplex PCR, while the TCRdb copy is restricted to in-frame clones and leaves out a portion. The sample carries some 190,000 clones, roughly 88% recorded once. The sample was peripheral blood, taken on day 0 of AZD1222 vaccination. These receptors originate from an adult in good health.

The chain uses TRBV2 and TRBJ1-5; D unclear. The V and J ends lost 1 base and 0 bases respectively, with 7 bases between them. Germline lookup yields CDR1 SNHLY and CDR2 FYNNEI. CDR3 length: 15 amino acids. The CDR3 DNA follows: TGTGCCAGCAGTGAAGAGGGCGATAGCAATCAGCCCCAGCATTTT. Translated: CASSEEGDSNQPQHF.

The chain carries TRBV2 and TRBJ1-6, with D maybe TRBD1 (6 bases). This CDR3 has 15 residues. Germline V gene sequence: CDR1 SNHLY, CDR2 FYNNEI. V was trimmed by 6 bases and J by 0 bases, leaving 9 bases between them. Here the CDR3 DNA reads TGTGCCAGCAGGGACAGCAGCTCCTATAATTCACCCCTCCACTTT. Residues: CASRDSSSYNSPLHF.

The table lists this clone with a count of one. The V call is TRBV6-6, the J call TRBJ2-1; 7 positions match TRBD1. The CDR3 has 16 amino acids. In germline, CDR1 is MNHNY, CDR2 SVGAGI (reference sequence). V lost 8 bases and J lost 2; bases outside the gene matches: 12. CDR3 loop: CASYQEAGGAYNEQFF. In DNA form, the CDR3 reads TGTGCCAGCTATCAGGAGGCAGGGGGAGCCTACAATGAGCAGTTCTTC.

This chain uses TRBV12-5 with TRBJ1-2, with D maybe TRBD1 (6 bases). The CDR3 has 14 amino acids. Trimming pared 0 bases from V and 8 bases from J, leaving 13 bases between. CDR1 is LGHNT and CDR2 is FRNRAP in the germline V gene. The CDR3 DNA is TGTGCTAGTGGTTTGGTAGGGACACCCGAAGGCTACACCTTC. It is translated as CASGLVGTPEGYTF.

The chain recombines TRBV18 with TRBJ1-2; maybe TRBD1 (6 bases). The V gene's germline CDR1 is KGHSH and CDR2 LQKENI. The CDR3 length is 14 residues. The V end lost 0 bases, the J end lost 7 bases, and 12 bases lay between the germline ends. The CDR3 DNA reads TGTGCCAGCTCACCACCTACAGGGTTGGGTGGCTACACCTTC. This codes for CASSPPTGLGGYTF.

The J gene is TRBJ2-4, the V gene TRBV11-2; D gene uncertain. Trimming took off 2 bases at V and 6 bases at J, with 14 bases between the two ends. The germline V gene encodes CDR1 SGHAT and CDR2 FQNNGV. This CDR3 is 15 amino acids long. CDR3 amino acids: CASSLQTGSRNIQYF. In DNA, the CDR3 is TGTGCCAGCAGCTTACAGACTGGGTCCAGAAACATTCAGTACTTC.

This clone was counted a single time. The chain recombines TRBV7-3 with TRBJ1-1, with TRBD1 identical over 7 bases. The CDR3 is made up of 14 amino acids. Germline CDR1 is SGHTA and CDR2 is FQGTGA. After removal of 4 bases from V and 4 bases from J, the junction contained 6 bases not matched to a gene. CDR3: CASSSSGGRTEAFF. The CDR3 DNA follows: TGTGCCAGCAGCTCATCAGGGGGACGCACTGAAGCTTTCTTT. Supplemented by reference TRBV7-3 and TRBJ1-1, the full variable domain reads GAGVSQTPSNKVTEKGKYVELRCDPISGHTALYWYRQSLGQGPEFLIYFQGTGAADDSGLPNDRFFAVRPEGSVSTLKIQRTERGDSAVYLCASSSSGGRTEAFFGQGTRLTVV.

J is TRBJ2-5 and V is TRBV7-9, with a weak D call TRBD2 (5 bases). Germline CDR1 reads SEHNR; CDR2 reads FQNEAQ (reference sequence). V shed 1 base and J shed 2 bases, with 8 bases lying between them. The CDR3 is 14 residues long. CDR3 loop: CASSLGGIQETQYF. CDR3 DNA: TGTGCCAGCAGCTTAGGAGGGATACAAGAGACCCAGTACTTC.

V usage is TRBV6-1 and J usage is TRBJ1-4; TRBD1 might be the D (6 bases). This CDR3 has 13 residues. Germline loops: CDR1 MNHNS, CDR2 SASEGT. The germline V and J ends were trimmed by 1 base and 9 bases, with 9 bases remaining between them. CDR3 region: CASSEGQGQKLFF. The DNA of the CDR3 is TGTGCCAGCAGTGAAGGGCAGGGGCAAAAACTGTTTTTT.